The clone carrying this T cell receptor (beta chain) was found a few times. No antigen is known for it. The PCR used 60 Vbeta and 13 Jbeta primers. The assay was immunoSEQ multiplex PCR, and TCRdb's table has in-frame clones only and misses some. This sample has 200,000 to 250,000 clones; approximately 78% occur once, and the top ten carry around 3.9%. Between the trimmed V and J ends, which lost 3 bases and 3 bases, there was a span of 15 bases. CDR3 size: 15 residues. CDR1 SGHRS and CDR2 YFSETQ come from the germline V gene. The data originate from a study of cytomegalovirus exposure and HLA in healthy donors. Study-wide findings and caveats: Previous analysis showed most TCR beta V segments were productive about 87% or about 30% of the time.

Material: PBMCs. This receptor was identified in a male donor in good health and CMV-seronegative. The rearrangement links TRBV5-1 to TRBJ1-1; D remains ambiguous. Here the CDR3 DNA reads TGCGCCAGCAGCTGGAGTAAATCCGGGGACACTGAAGCTTTCTTT. Translated: CASSWSKSGDTEAFF.